Below, 8 T cell receptor beta chains from the same sample are listed, as sequenced in a study of blood T cell repertoires in COVID-19. TCRdb's copy holds only in-frame clones and misses some; the assay was immunoSEQ multiplex PCR. The repertoire consists of 200,000 to 250,000 clones, with approximately 80% occurring once and the leading ten covering about 4.5%. The sample consisted of PBMCs or T cells enriched from blood (not recorded which). The receptors originated from a man younger than 45 with acute COVID-19.

The rearrangement joins TRBV29-1 to TRBJ1-4, with 9 bases aligning to TRBD1. Germline CDR1 reads SQVTM; CDR2 reads ANQGSEA. This CDR3 contains 13 residues. Germline trimming cut 6 bases from V and 8 bases from J; bases unmatched to any gene: 7. DNA for the CDR3: TGCAGCGTCGAGGGACAGGGAAGAGAAAAACTGTTTTTT. Translating it yields CSVEGQGREKLFF.

V gene TRBV10-3 combines with J gene TRBJ2-1, with D possibly being TRBD2 (6 bases). CDR3 length equals 18 residues. Germline V CDR1 and CDR2: ENHRY, SYGVKD. The V gene lost 1 base and the J gene lost 5 bases, with 21 bases spanning the gap. The CDR3 nucleotides read TGTGCCATCAGTGAGTTCCCCCCCGCTCGGGGGACTCACAATGAGCAGTTCTTC. Protein: CAISEFPPARGTHNEQFF.

The V call is TRBV19, the J call TRBJ2-2; tentatively, D is TRBD1 (5 bases). This CDR3 spans 11 amino acids. Deletions cut 3 bases from V and 12 bases from J, with 8 bases between. CDR1 LNHDA and CDR2 SQIVND come from the germline V gene (reference sequence). This CDR3 is CASSIGAKLFF. The DNA of the CDR3 is TGTGCCAGTAGTATTGGGGCCAAGCTGTTTTTT.

The genes are TRBV19 and TRBJ1-2; perhaps TRBD1 as D (6 bases). In germline, CDR1 is LNHDA, CDR2 SQIVND (reference sequence). V was cut by 6 bases and J by 0 bases, with 14 bases left in between. The CDR3 is 15 amino acids. CDR3: CASSPPGTPNYGYTF. DNA for the CDR3: TGTGCCAGTAGCCCTCCCGGGACACCTAACTATGGCTACACCTTC.

This clone showed up just a few times. V gene TRBV11-2 combines with J gene TRBJ1-1, with D possibly being TRBD1 (6 bases). The ends were cut back, 4 bases at V and 1 base at J, with 7 bases in the middle. The CDR3 is 13 amino acids. Germline V gives CDR1 SGHAT, CDR2 FQNNGV. The CDR3 coding sequence is TGTGCCAGCAGCTCACAGGGGAACACTGAAGCTTTCTTT. Protein product: CASSSQGNTEAFF.

V usage is TRBV6-6 and J usage is TRBJ1-2; no clear D. The CDR3 is 14 residues long. V lost 4 bases and J 3 bases, leaving 12 bases between the germline ends. Germline-derived CDR1 and CDR2 are MNHNY and SVGAGI (reference sequence). The CDR3 nucleotides are TGTGCCAGCAGTTCTCAGGAAAGATACTATGGCTACACCTTC. As protein: CASSSQERYYGYTF.

V and J are TRBV29-1 and TRBJ1-5; the D gene is possibly TRBD1 (6 bases). This CDR3 is 13 amino acids long. Germline V lookup: CDR1 SQVTM, CDR2 ANQGSEA. V was pared by 4 bases and J by 5 bases, with 12 bases between. The CDR3 bases are TGCAGCGTTGCTGGGGGCTCGGATCAGCCCCAGCATTTT. It translates to CSVAGGSDQPQHF.

This clone has a single count. The chain uses TRBV6-2 or TRBV6-3 and TRBJ2-2; 12 bases match TRBD2. This CDR3 comprises 18 residues. The V gene end was trimmed by 5 bases and the J gene end by 1 base; junction bases not matched to a gene: 8. CDR1 is MNHEY, CDR2 SVGEGT, per germline. The CDR3: CASSPNPGLAGNTGELFF. CDR3 sequence (DNA): TGTGCCAGCAGTCCCAATCCGGGACTAGCGGGGAACACCGGGGAGCTGTTTTTT.